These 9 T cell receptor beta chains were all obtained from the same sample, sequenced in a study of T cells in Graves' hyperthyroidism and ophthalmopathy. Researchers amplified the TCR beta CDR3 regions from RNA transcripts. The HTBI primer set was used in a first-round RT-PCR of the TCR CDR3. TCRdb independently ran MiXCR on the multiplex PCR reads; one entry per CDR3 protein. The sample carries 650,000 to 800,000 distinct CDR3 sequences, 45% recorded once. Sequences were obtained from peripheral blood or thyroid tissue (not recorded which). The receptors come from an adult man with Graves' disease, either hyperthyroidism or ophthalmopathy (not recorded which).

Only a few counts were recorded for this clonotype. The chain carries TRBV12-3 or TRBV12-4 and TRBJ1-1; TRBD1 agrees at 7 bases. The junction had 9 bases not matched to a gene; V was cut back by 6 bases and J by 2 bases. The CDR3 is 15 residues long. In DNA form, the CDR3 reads TGTGCCAGCAGAACACAGGGGATCCAAAACACTGAAGCTTTCTTT. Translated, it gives CASRTQGIQNTEAFF.

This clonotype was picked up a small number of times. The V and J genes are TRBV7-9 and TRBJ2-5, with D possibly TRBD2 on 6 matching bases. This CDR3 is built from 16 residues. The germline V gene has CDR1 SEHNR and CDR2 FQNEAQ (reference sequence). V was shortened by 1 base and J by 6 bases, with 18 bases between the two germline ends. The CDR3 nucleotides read TGTGCCAGCAGCTTAGGAGGCCTAGTGGGGGGTAAGACCCAGTACTTC. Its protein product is CASSLGGLVGGKTQYF.

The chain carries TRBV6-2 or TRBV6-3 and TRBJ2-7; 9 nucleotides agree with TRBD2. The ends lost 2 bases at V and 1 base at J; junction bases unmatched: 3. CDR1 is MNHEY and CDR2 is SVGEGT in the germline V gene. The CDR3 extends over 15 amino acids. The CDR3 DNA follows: TGTGCCAGCAGTTACGCGAGCGGGAGGTCCTACGAGCAGTACTTC. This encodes CASSYASGRSYEQYF.

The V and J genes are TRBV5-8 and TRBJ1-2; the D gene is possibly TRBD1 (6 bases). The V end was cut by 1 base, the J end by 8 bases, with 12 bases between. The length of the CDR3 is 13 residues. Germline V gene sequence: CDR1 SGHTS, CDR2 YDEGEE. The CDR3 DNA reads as TGTGCCAGCAGCTTGTATGGGGGGCAGGGCTACACCTTC. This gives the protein CASSLYGGQGYTF.

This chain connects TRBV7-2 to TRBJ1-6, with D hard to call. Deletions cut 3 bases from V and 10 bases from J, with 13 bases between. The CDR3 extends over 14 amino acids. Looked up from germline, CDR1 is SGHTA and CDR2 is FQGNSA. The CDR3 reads CASSFENTLSPLHF. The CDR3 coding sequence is TGTGCCAGCAGCTTTGAAAACACTCTCTCACCCCTCCACTTT.

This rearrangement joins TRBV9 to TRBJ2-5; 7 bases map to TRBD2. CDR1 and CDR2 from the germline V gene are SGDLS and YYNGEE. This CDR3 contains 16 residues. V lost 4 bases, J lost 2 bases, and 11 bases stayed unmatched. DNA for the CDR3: TGTGCCAGCAGCCAAGATCCTAGCGGCCGACAAGAGACCCAGTACTTC. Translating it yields CASSQDPSGRQETQYF.

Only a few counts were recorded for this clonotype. The CDR3 spells CSARDSRGQPQHF. CDR3 DNA: TGCAGTGCTAGAGATTCCAGGGGCCAGCCCCAGCATTTT. The V gene is TRBV20-1, the J gene TRBJ1-5, with D possibly matching TRBD1 (6 bases). The CDR3 is 13 amino acids. CDR1 is DFQATT, CDR2 SNEGSKA, per germline (reference sequence). With 0 bases removed from V and 7 bases from J, the gap between germline ends came to 10 bases.

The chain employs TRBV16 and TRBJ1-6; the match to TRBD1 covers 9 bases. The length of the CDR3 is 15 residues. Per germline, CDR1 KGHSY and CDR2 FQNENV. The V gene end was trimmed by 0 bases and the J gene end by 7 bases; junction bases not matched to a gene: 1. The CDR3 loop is CASSQSGQGNSPLHF. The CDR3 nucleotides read TGTGCCAGCAGCCAATCGGGACAGGGAAATTCACCCCTCCACTTT.

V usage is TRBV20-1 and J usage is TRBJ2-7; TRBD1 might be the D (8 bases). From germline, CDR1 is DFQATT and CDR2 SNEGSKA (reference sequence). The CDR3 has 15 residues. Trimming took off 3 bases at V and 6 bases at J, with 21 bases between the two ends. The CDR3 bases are TGCAGTGCTAGTTCAGGGGGCGCGGGAGTCGGCGAGCAGTACTTC. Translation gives CSASSGGAGVGEQYF.